A selection of T cell receptor beta chains follows, all from one sample in a study of spatial heterogeneity in lung cancer. One entry per CDR3 protein results from TCRdb running MiXCR on the 5' RACE reads. The sample includes some 100,000 distinct CDR3 sequences, about 12% of them seen just once. This sample comprised PBMCs, obtained at surgery. The receptors shown here come from a male donor with early-stage non-small cell lung cancer. Both conserved end residues are part of each CDR3. A D gene is named only where the DNA matches it firmly. Size tells how often a clone was seen (once, few, many) or the class of an expanded clone, and some rows leave it out.

>TRBJ2-1|.|few|TRBV19
CASISRANNEQFF
TGTGCCAGTATCTCACGGGCCAACAATGAGCAGTTCTTC
>TRBJ1-2|.|few|TRBV20-1
CSAREFARTGNYGYTF
TGCAGTGCTAGAGAATTCGCCCGGACGGGGAACTATGGCTACACCTTC
>TRBJ1-1|TRBD1|few|TRBV18
CASSQGQSMNTEAFF
TGTGCCAGCTCACAGGGACAGAGTATGAACACTGAAGCTTTCTTT
>TRBJ1-3|TRBD1|.|TRBV12-3/TRBV12-4
CASSPDRVSGNTIYF
TGTGCCAGCAGTCCCGACAGGGTTTCTGGAAACACCATATATTTT
>TRBJ2-2|.|few|TRBV15
CATSPRRPGNTGELFF
TGTGCCACCAGCCCTCGCCGCCCGGGGAACACCGGGGAGCTGTTTTTT
>TRBJ1-2|.|few|TRBV7-2
CASTPAGNNYGYTF
TGTGCCAGCACGCCGGCCGGGAATAACTATGGCTACACCTTC
>TRBJ2-2|.|few|TRBV7-9
CASSLGPVNTGELFF
TGTGCCAGCAGCTTAGGTCCGGTGAACACCGGGGAGCTGTTTTTT
>TRBJ2-1|TRBD2|few|TRBV12-3/TRBV12-4
CASSFRVSGGYNEQFF
TGTGCCAGCAGTTTTAGAGTCAGCGGGGGGTACAATGAGCAGTTCTTC
>TRBJ2-7|.|few|TRBV7-2
CASSRMERYPYEQYF
TGTGCCAGCAGTCGCATGGAGCGGTACCCCTACGAGCAGTACTTC
>TRBJ1-1|TRBD1|.|TRBV11-2
CASSFSQGVRRNTEAFF
TGTGCCAGCAGCTTTTCTCAGGGGGTGAGGAGGAACACTGAAGCTTTCTTT
>TRBJ2-1|TRBD2|many|TRBV7-3
CASSSLTSGIYNEQFF
TGTGCCAGCAGCTCCCTTACTAGCGGGATCTACAATGAGCAGTTCTTC
>TRBJ2-1|TRBD2|few|TRBV10-3
CAISGLAGAGNEQFF
TGTGCCATCAGTGGCCTAGCGGGCGCTGGCAATGAGCAGTTCTTC
>TRBJ2-7|TRBD2|few|TRBV28
CASSSGGPPHEQYF
TGTGCCAGCAGTAGCGGGGGGCCCCCCCACGAGCAGTACTTC
>TRBJ2-6|.|few|TRBV12-3/TRBV12-4
CASSFRGGANVLTF
TGTGCCAGCAGTTTCAGGGGTGGGGCCAACGTCCTGACTTTC
>TRBJ2-7|TRBD1|.|TRBV6-2/TRBV6-3
CASRRDRRAYEQYF
TGTGCCAGCAGGCGGGACAGGAGAGCCTACGAGCAGTACTTC
>TRBJ1-6|.|few|TRBV9
CASSVEGRKSPLHF
TGTGCCAGCAGCGTAGAGGGGAGAAAGTCACCCCTCCACTTT
>TRBJ2-7|TRBD2|few|TRBV6-2/TRBV6-3
CASSRRTGGLAGHEQYF
TGTGCCAGCAGTAGGCGAACAGGAGGACTAGCTGGCCACGAGCAGTACTTC
>TRBJ2-2|.|many|TRBV7-9
CASIPERRPNTGELFF
TGTGCCAGCATCCCGGAACGGAGACCGAACACCGGGGAGCTGTTTTTT
>TRBJ1-5|.|.|TRBV2
CASRKTQGQPQHF
TGTGCCAGCAGGAAGACACAGGGTCAGCCCCAGCATTTT
>TRBJ2-5|.|few|TRBV5-1
CASSLDTGPQETQYF
TGCGCCAGCAGCTTGGATACAGGGCCCCAAGAGACCCAGTACTTC
>TRBJ2-1|TRBD2|few|TRBV20-1
CSAPLVSGGYGEQFF
TGCAGTGCTCCCCTAGTGAGCGGGGGGTATGGAGAGCAGTTCTTC
>TRBJ2-6|TRBD2|.|TRBV7-2
CASSALAGVAGANVLTF
TGTGCCAGCAGCGCACTAGCGGGGGTTGCTGGGGCCAACGTCCTGACTTTC
>TRBJ1-2|.|.|TRBV11-2
CASSLDGAGDGYTF
TGTGCCAGCAGCTTAGATGGGGCAGGCGATGGCTACACCTTC
>TRBJ2-1|TRBD2|.|TRBV5-4
CASSYARTSGNNEQFF
TGTGCCAGCAGCTACGCCAGGACTAGCGGAAACAATGAGCAGTTCTTC
>TRBJ1-1|.|.|TRBV12-3/TRBV12-4
CASSLVVRGGRTEAFF
TGTGCCAGCAGTTTAGTTGTCAGGGGAGGACGGACTGAAGCTTTCTTT
>TRBJ1-2|TRBD1|.|TRBV12-3/TRBV12-4
CASSRQGAGDYGYTF
TGTGCCAGCAGTCGACAGGGGGCTGGCGACTATGGCTACACCTTC
>TRBJ1-1|TRBD1|few|TRBV7-9
CASSRTGGKTEAFF
TGTGCCAGCAGCAGAACAGGGGGCAAGACTGAAGCTTTCTTT
>TRBJ1-2|.|few|TRBV7-9
CASSPRGGGGYGYTF
TGTGCCAGCAGCCCCCGAGGAGGGGGAGGCTATGGCTACACCTTC
>TRBJ2-3|TRBD2|.|TRBV29-1
CSVESVAGNTDTQYF
TGCAGCGTTGAATCGGTAGCGGGGAACACAGATACGCAGTATTTT
>TRBJ1-1|TRBD1|few|TRBV29-1
CSAQGAGGESYTEAFF
TGCAGCGCGCAGGGGGCCGGGGGAGAGTCTTACACTGAAGCTTTCTTT
>TRBJ2-3|.|many|TRBV7-2
CASSPLQASADTQYF
TGTGCCAGCAGCCCGCTTCAAGCCTCCGCAGATACGCAGTATTTT
>TRBJ2-7|TRBD1|.|TRBV6-2/TRBV6-3
CASSPGQVRQYF
TGTGCCAGCAGTCCGGGACAGGTTCGGCAGTACTTC
>TRBJ2-5|.|.|TRBV6-5
CASSSPGSETQYF
TGTGCCAGCAGTTCCCCCGGGAGCGAGACCCAGTACTTC
>TRBJ2-1|TRBD2|.|TRBV6-5
CASRDRGEGNEQFF
TGTGCCAGCAGGGACCGAGGGGAGGGAAATGAGCAGTTCTTC
>TRBJ2-1|TRBD2|.|TRBV27
CASSSPGLAGGSSYNEQFF
TGTGCCAGCAGTTCCCCTGGACTAGCGGGGGGGAGCTCCTACAATGAGCAGTTCTTC
>TRBJ1-2|.|few|TRBV28
CASSLGDGYTF
TGTGCCAGCAGTTTGGGCGACGGCTACACCTTC
>TRBJ2-6|.|.|TRBV6-1
CASSEPGAGANVLTF
TGTGCCAGCAGTGAGCCAGGGGCCGGGGCCAACGTCCTGACTTTC
>TRBJ1-2|.|many|TRBV12-3/TRBV12-4
CASSLDRRGGYTF
TGTGCCAGCAGTTTGGACAGAAGAGGTGGCTACACCTTC
>TRBJ2-7|TRBD1|.|TRBV10-2
CASSGDSLDATRTYEQYF
TGCGCCAGCAGTGGGGACAGCCTGGACGCCACGAGAACCTACGAGCAGTACTTC
>TRBJ1-4|.|.|TRBV7-2
CASSLRVGNEKLFF
TGTGCCAGCAGCTTAAGGGTCGGTAATGAAAAACTGTTTTTT
>TRBJ2-3|TRBD2|.|TRBV28
CASSPRTSGVTDTQYF
TGTGCCAGCAGTCCCCGGACTAGCGGGGTCACAGATACGCAGTATTTT
>TRBJ2-1|.|many|TRBV7-3
CASSLLGPTHEQFF
TGTGCCAGCAGCTTACTTGGGCCGACCCATGAGCAGTTCTTC
>TRBJ2-1|TRBD2|.|TRBV7-2
CASSLGLAPSYNEQFF
TGTGCCAGCAGCTTAGGACTAGCGCCTTCCTACAATGAGCAGTTCTTC
>TRBJ1-2|.|.|TRBV11-2
CASSLGTYILNYGYTF
TGTGCCAGCAGCTTAGGGACTTACATCCTTAACTATGGCTACACCTTC
>TRBJ2-2|TRBD1|.|TRBV4-3
CASSQDRTGATGELFF
TGCGCCAGCAGCCAAGACAGGACAGGGGCCACCGGGGAGCTGTTTTTT
>TRBJ2-5|TRBD2|.|TRBV7-2
CASSLSSGNQETQYF
TGTGCCAGCAGCTTATCTAGCGGCAATCAAGAGACCCAGTACTTC
>TRBJ1-1|.|.|TRBV9
CASSPHPQWNTEAFF
TGTGCCAGCAGCCCCCACCCCCAGTGGAACACTGAAGCTTTCTTT
>TRBJ1-2|.|.|TRBV4-3
CASSPSLANYGYTF
TGCGCCAGCAGCCCGTCGTTAGCTAACTATGGCTACACCTTC